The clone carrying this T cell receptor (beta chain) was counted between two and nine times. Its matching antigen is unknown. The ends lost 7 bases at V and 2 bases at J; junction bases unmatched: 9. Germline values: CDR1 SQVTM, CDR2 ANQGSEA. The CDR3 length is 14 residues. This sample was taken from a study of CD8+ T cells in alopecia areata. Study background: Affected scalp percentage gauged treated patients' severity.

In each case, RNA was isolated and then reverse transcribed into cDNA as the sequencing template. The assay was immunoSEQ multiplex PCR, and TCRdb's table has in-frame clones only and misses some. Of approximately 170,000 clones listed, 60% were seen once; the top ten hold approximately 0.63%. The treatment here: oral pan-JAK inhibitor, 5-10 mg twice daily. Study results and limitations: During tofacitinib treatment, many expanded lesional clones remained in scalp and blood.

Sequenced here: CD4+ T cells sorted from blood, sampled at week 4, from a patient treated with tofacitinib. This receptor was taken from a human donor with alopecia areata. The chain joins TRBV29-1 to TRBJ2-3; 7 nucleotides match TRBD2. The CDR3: CSAASGGNTDTQYF. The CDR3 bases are TGCAGCGCTGCTAGCGGAGGGAACACAGATACGCAGTATTTT.